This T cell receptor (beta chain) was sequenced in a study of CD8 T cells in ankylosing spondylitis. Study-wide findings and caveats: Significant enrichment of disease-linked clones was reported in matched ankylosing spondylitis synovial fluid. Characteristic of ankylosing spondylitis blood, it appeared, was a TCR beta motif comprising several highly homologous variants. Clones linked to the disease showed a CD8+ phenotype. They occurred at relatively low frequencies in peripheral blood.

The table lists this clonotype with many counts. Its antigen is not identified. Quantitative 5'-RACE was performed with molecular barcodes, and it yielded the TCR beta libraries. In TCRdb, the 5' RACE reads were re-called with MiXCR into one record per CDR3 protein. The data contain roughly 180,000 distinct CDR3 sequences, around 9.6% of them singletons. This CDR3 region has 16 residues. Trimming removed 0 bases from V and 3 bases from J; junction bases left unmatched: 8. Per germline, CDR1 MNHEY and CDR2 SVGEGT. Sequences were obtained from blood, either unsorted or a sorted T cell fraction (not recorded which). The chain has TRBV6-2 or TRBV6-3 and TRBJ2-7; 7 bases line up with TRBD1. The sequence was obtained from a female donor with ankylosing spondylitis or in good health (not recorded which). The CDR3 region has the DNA TGTGCCAGCAGTTACTCGACCCTTCAGGGGGACTACGAGCAGTACTTC. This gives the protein CASSYSTLQGDYEQYF.